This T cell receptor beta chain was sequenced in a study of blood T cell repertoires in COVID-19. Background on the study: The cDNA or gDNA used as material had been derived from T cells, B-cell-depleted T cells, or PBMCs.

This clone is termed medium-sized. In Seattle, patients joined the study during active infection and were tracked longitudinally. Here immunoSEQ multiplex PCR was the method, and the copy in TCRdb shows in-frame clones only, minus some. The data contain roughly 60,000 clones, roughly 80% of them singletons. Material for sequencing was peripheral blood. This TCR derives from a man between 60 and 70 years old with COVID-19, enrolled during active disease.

The CDR3 DNA follows: TGCGCCAGCAGTGAGCAGGCAAACACTGAAGCTTTCTTT. It translates to CASSEQANTEAFF. The J gene is TRBJ1-1, the V gene TRBV10-1; D gene ambiguous. The length of the CDR3 is 13 residues. V was shortened by 2 bases and J by 2 bases, with 6 bases between the two germline ends. Per the germline V gene, CDR1 is WNHNN and CDR2 is SYGVQD (reference sequence).